A selection of T cell receptor beta chains follows, all from one sample in a study of regulatory T cells in long-lasting Graves disease. One entry per CDR3 protein, called by TCRdb with MiXCR from the multiplex PCR reads. The data hold over 450,000 distinct CDR3 sequences, with 20% to 25% observed a single time. Source: peripheral blood mononuclear cells (PBMCs), taken when the disease was refractory, from a patient treated with antithyroid drugs. Receptors were obtained from a female donor with Graves disease. Both conserved end residues are trimmed from each CDR3.

ASSEIGTGDKMRETQY | TRBJ2-5 | 16 | TRBV2
ASSWVPPPHEQY | TRBJ2-7 | 12 | TRBV12-3/TRBV12-4
ASSHPGEGSMNTEAF | TRBJ1-1 | 15 | TRBV4-1
ASSLRGRSPWVWEQY | TRBJ2-7 | 15 | TRBV27
ASSLGLAGTFQETQY | TRBJ2-5 | 15 | TRBV28
ASSYGVASSNQPQH | TRBJ1-5 | 14 | TRBV6-2/TRBV6-3
ASTSGTQETQY | TRBJ2-5 | 11 | TRBV27
ASSIGGENTEAF | TRBJ1-1 | 12 | TRBV19
ASSPRLGARETQY | TRBJ2-5 | 13 | TRBV13
ASSSNFDRASTDTQY | TRBJ2-3 | 15 | TRBV28
ASSLAGGGSGNTIY | TRBJ1-3 | 14 | TRBV5-1
ASSRLAQETQY | TRBJ2-5 | 11 | TRBV7-2
ASRQTSGYGYT | TRBJ1-2 | 11 | TRBV2
SVEYSAVGTEAF | TRBJ1-1 | 12 | TRBV29-1
ASSTMKSVNTEAF | TRBJ1-1 | 13 | TRBV6-4
ASRRDRELAEQY | TRBJ2-7 | 12 | TRBV27
ASRFRTGDPPDTQY | TRBJ2-3 | 14 | TRBV2
ASRVDRGLGQPQH | TRBJ1-5 | 13 | TRBV27
SVGLAGVMETQY | TRBJ2-5 | 12 | TRBV29-1
ASSYLRTGRTEAF | TRBJ1-1 | 13 | TRBV6-5
ASSASQGDPYEQY | TRBJ2-7 | 13 | TRBV9
ASSQGGQNSPLH | TRBJ1-6 | 12 | TRBV3-1
ASSIFDRSGYGYT | TRBJ1-2 | 13 | TRBV19
ASSLGWNEQY | TRBJ2-7 | 10 | TRBV7-8
ASTEPGGPSYEQY | TRBJ2-7 | 13 | TRBV28
ASSQEGQGVAEAF | TRBJ1-1 | 13 | TRBV4-1
ASSYTGDTEAF | TRBJ1-1 | 11 | TRBV3-1
ASSPGISNTEAF | TRBJ1-1 | 12 | TRBV18
ASSLKAGGTGNTIY | TRBJ1-3 | 14 | TRBV27
ASSPPWGARENTEAF | TRBJ1-1 | 15 | TRBV7-9
ASSPGRPLSEQY | TRBJ2-7 | 12 | TRBV5-1
AISDGTGGDGYT | TRBJ1-2 | 12 | TRBV10-3
ASSLVGRDGAF | TRBJ1-1 | 11 | TRBV7-9
ASSGERGQPQH | TRBJ1-5 | 11 | TRBV19
ASSVTGTSYEQC | TRBJ2-7 | 12 | TRBV7-6
ATSSLPHYGYT | TRBJ1-2 | 11 | TRBV15
AISLGTEAF | TRBJ1-1 | 9 | TRBV19
ASRGRGGNNYGYT | TRBJ1-2 | 13 | TRBV27
ASSYSSGRLNSPLH | TRBJ1-6 | 14 | TRBV6-5
ASRAGGRLNTEAF | TRBJ1-1 | 13 | TRBV2
ASQRLAPPQETQY | TRBJ2-5 | 13 | TRBV3-1
ASRPDRGYMNTEAF | TRBJ1-1 | 14 | TRBV6-1
SASSDILPYEQY | TRBJ2-7 | 12 | TRBV20-1
AISEPGVGTEAF | TRBJ1-1 | 12 | TRBV10-3
ASSGFEKLF | TRBJ1-4 | 9 | TRBV6-1
ASSFRDSGNGYT | TRBJ1-2 | 12 | TRBV7-9
ASSPGRQSNEKLF | TRBJ1-4 | 13 | TRBV5-1
ATGAYEQY | TRBJ2-7 | 8 | TRBV6-1
ASKLAGVTGELF | TRBJ2-2 | 12 | TRBV28
ASSRRDRLSYEQY | TRBJ2-7 | 13 | TRBV28
ASSSRDSGSYEQY | TRBJ2-7 | 13 | TRBV19